This T cell receptor (beta chain) was captured by sequencing in a study of identical twins. Study-level findings and limits: Fewer insertions were carried by abundant cord blood beta clonotypes, but none was seen in memory repertoires.

MiXCR, applied by TCRdb to the 5' RACE reads, yields one record per CDR3 protein. The table includes 430,000 or so distinct CDR3 sequences, 20% to 25% detected once. This clonotype was seen only a few times. Antigen unknown. CDR1 and CDR2 from the germline V gene are SGHRS and YFSETQ. The CDR3 is made up of 15 amino acids. V shed 0 bases and J shed 3 bases, with 9 bases lying between them. Separately, the same data were catalogued under a study of T cells expressing NK-cell markers.

Sequenced: CD4+ T cells sorted from blood. The clonotype originates from a young woman in good health. V gene TRBV5-1 combines with J gene TRBJ2-2; unclear D gene. The CDR3 bases are TGCGCCAGCAGCTTGGAGGTTGTTGACACCGGGGAGCTGTTTTTT. Residues: CASSLEVVDTGELFF. Full variable domain (missing parts from reference TRBV5-1 and TRBJ2-2): KAGVTQTPRYLIKTRGQQVTLSCSPISGHRSVSWYQQTPGQGLQFLFEYFSETQRNKGNFPGRFSGRQFSNSRSEMNVSTLELGDSALYLCASSLEVVDTGELFFGEGSRLTVL.